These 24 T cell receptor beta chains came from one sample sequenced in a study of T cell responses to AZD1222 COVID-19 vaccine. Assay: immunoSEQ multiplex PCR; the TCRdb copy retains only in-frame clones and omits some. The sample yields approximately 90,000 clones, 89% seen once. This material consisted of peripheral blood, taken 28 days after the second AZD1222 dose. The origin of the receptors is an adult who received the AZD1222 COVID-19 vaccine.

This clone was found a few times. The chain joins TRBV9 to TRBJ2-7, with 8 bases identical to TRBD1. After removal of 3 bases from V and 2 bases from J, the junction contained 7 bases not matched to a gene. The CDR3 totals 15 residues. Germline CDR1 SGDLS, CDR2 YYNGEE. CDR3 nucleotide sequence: TGTGCCAGCAGCGAGGGGACAGGTTATACCTACGAGCAGTACTTC. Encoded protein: CASSEGTGYTYEQYF.

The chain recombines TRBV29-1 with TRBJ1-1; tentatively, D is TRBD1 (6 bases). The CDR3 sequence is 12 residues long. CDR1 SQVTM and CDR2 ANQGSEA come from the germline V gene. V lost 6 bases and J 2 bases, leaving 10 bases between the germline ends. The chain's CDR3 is CSVPQGNTEAFF. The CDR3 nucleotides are TGCAGCGTCCCACAGGGTAACACTGAAGCTTTCTTT.

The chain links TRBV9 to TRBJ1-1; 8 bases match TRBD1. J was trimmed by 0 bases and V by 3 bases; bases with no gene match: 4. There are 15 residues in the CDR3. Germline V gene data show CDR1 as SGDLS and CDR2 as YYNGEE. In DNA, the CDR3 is TGTGCCAGCAGCGGGACAGGGTCCATGAACACTGAAGCTTTCTTT. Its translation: CASSGTGSMNTEAFF.

DNA of the CDR3: TGTGCCAGCAGTTTAGGACAGGGGATCTACGAGCAGTACTTC. Protein sequence: CASSLGQGIYEQYF. The chain combines TRBV27 with TRBJ2-7; TRBD1 matches 9 bases. Germline assignment: CDR1 MNHEY and CDR2 SMNVEV (reference sequence). Germline trimming cut 2 bases from V and 3 bases from J; bases unmatched to any gene: 2. The CDR3 length is 14 residues.

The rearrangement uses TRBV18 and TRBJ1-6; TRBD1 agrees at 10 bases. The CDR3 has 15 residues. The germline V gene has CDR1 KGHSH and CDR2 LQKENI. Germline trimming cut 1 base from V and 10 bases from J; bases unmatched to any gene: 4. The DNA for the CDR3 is TGTGCCAGCTCACCACAGGGACAGGGGAAGTCACCCCTCCACTTT. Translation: CASSPQGQGKSPLHF. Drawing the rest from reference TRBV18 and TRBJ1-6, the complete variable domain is NAGVMQNPRHLVRRRGQEARLRCSPMKGHSHVYWYRQLPEEGLKFMVYLQKENIIDESGMPKERFSAEFPKEGPSILRIQQVVRGDSAAYFCASSPQGQGKSPLHFGNGTRLTVT.

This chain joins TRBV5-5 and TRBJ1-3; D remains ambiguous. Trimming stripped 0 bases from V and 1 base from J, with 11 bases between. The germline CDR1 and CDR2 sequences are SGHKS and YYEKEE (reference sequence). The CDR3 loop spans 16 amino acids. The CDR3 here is CASSLGSTTSGNTIYF. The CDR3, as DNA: TGTGCCAGCAGCTTGGGTTCCACCACTTCTGGAAACACCATATATTTT. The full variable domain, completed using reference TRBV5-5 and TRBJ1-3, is DAGVTQSPTHLIKTRGQQVTLRCSPISGHKSVSWYQQVLGQGPQFIFQYYEKEERGRGNFPDRFSARQFPNYSSELNVNALLLGDSALYLCASSLGSTTSGNTIYFGEGSWLTVV.

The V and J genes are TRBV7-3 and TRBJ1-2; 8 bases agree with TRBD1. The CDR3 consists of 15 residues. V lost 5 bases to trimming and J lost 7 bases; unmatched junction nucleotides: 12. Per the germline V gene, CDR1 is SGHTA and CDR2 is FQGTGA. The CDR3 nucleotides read TGTGCCAGCAGCATCGCCCCAGGACAGGGAGGTGGCTACACCTTC. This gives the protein CASSIAPGQGGGYTF.

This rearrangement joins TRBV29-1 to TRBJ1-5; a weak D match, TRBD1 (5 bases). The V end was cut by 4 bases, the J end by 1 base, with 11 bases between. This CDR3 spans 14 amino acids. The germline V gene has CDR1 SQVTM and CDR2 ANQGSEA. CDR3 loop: CSVVAGGSNQPQHF. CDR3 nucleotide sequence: TGCAGCGTTGTAGCCGGGGGGAGCAATCAGCCCCAGCATTTT. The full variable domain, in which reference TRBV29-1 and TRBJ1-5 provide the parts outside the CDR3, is SAVISQKPSRDICQRGTSLTIQCQVDSQVTMMFWYRQQPGQSLTLIATANQGSEATYESGFVIDKFPISRPNLTFSTLTVSNMSPEDSSIYLCSVVAGGSNQPQHFGDGTRLSIL.

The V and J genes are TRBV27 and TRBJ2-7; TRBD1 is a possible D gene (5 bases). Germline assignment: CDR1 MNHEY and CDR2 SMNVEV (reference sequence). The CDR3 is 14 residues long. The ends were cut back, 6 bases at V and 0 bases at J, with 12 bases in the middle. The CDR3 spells CASRATGTSYEQYF. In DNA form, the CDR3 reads TGTGCCAGCAGGGCAACAGGTACCTCCTACGAGCAGTACTTC.

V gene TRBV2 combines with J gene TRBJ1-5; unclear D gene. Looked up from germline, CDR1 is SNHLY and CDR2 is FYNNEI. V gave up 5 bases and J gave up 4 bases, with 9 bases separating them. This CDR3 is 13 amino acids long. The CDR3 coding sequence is TGTGCCAGCAGTCGTCAGTTAAATCAGCCCCAGCATTTT. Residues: CASSRQLNQPQHF.

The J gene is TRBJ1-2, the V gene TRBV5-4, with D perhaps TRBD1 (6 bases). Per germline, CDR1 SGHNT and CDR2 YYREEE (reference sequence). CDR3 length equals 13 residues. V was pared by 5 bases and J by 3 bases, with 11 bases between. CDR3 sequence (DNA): TGTGCCAGCAGGTTACAGGGCCACTATGGCTACACCTTC. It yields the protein CASRLQGHYGYTF.

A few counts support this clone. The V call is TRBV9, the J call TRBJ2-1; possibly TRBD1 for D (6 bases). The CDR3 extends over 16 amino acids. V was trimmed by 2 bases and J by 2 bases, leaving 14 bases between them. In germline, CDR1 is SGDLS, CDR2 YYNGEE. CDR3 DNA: TGTGCCAGCAGCGTCGGGACAACTGATACCTACAATGAGCAGTTCTTC. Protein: CASSVGTTDTYNEQFF.

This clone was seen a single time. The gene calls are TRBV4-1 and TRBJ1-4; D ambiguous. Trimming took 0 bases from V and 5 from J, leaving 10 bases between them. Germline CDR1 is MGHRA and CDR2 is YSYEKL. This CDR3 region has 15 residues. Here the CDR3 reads CASSQEWALNEKLFF. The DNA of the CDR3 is TGCGCCAGCAGCCAAGAATGGGCTCTAAATGAAAAACTGTTTTTT.

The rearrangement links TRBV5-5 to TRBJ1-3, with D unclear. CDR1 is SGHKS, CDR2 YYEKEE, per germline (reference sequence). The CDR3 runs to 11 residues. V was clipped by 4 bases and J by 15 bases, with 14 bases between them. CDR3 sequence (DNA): TGTGCCAGCAGCCCCTCTATAACGGAATATTTT. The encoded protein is CASSPSITEYF.

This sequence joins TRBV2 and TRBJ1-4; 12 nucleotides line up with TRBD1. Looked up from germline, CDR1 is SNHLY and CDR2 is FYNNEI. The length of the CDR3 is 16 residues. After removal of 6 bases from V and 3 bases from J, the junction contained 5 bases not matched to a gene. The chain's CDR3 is CASRRDRGRANEKLFF. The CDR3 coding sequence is TGTGCCAGCAGAAGGGACAGGGGGCGTGCTAATGAAAAACTGTTTTTT.

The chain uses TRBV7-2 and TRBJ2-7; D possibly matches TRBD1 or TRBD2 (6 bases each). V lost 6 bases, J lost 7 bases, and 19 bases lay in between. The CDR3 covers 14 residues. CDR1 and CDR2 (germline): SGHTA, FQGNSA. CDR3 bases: TGTGCCAGCAGTCAGGGGACTCCCTGGGGAGAGCAGTACTTC. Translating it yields CASSQGTPWGEQYF.

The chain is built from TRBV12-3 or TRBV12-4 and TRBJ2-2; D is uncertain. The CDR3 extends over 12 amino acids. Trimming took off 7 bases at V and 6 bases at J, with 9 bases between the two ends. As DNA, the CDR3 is TGTGCCAGCAACCCCGGACCCGGGGAGCTGTTTTTT. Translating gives CASNPGPGELFF.

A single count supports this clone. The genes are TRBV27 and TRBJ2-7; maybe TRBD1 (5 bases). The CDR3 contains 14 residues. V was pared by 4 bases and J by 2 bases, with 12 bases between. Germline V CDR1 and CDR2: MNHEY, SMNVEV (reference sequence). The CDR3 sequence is CASSSRGSTYEQYF. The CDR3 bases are TGTGCCAGCAGTTCTAGGGGAAGTACCTACGAGCAGTACTTC.

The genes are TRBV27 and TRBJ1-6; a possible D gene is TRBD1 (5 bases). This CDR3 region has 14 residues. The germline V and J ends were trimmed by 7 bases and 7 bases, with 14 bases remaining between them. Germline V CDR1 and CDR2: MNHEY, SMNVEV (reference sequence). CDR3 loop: CASTQGGENSPLHF. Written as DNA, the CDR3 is TGTGCCAGCACTCAGGGCGGGGAGAATTCACCCCTCCACTTT.

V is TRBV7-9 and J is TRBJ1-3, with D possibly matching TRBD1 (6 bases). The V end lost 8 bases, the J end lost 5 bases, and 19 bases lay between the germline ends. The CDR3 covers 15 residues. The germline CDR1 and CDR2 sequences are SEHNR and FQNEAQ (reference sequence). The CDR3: CASSHRDTGRNTIYF. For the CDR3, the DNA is TGTGCCAGCTCTCACCGGGACACCGGCCGAAACACCATATATTTT.

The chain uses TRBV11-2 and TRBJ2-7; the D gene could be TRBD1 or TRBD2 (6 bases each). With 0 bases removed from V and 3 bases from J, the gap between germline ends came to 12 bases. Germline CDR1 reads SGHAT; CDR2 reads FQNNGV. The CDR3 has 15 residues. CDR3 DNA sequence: TGTGCCAGCAGCTTAGAGGGGGGCGTGCTCTACGAGCAGTACTTC. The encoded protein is CASSLEGGVLYEQYF.

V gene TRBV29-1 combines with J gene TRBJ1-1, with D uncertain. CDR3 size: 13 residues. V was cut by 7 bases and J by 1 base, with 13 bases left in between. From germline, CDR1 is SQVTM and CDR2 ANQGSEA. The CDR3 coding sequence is TGCAGCGGGATTAGAAGCAAGAACACTGAAGCTTTCTTT. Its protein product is CSGIRSKNTEAFF.

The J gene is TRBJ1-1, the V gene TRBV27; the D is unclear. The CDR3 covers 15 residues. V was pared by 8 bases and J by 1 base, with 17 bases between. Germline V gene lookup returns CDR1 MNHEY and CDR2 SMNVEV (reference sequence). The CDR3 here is CASLKARQTNTEAFF. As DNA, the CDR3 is TGTGCCAGCCTTAAGGCTAGGCAGACGAACACTGAAGCTTTCTTT.

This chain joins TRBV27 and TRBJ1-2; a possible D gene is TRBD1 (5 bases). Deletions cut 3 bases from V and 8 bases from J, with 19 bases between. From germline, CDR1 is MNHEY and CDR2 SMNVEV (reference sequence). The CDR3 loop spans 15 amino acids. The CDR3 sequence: CASSFGQGGFEGYTF. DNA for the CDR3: TGTGCCAGCAGTTTTGGTCAGGGAGGGTTCGAGGGCTACACCTTC.